These 15 T cell receptor beta chains share one sample of origin, sequenced in a study of HIV-infected patients and healthy controls. Reverse transcription used roughly 450 ng RNA and constant-region primers for alpha and beta. Alpha and beta chain libraries were made separately by chain-specific third strand synthesis with multiplexing indices. MiXCR, applied by TCRdb to the 5' RACE reads, yields one record per CDR3 protein. The sample holds 15,000 or so distinct CDR3 sequences; around 6.7% are singletons and the top ten take 7% to 10%. No cell fractionation was done, so the repertoire covers all unsorted peripheral blood T cells. The sample comprised blood. These receptor sequences come from an adult in good health.

This clonotype has a count of ten or more. The CDR3 DNA reads as TGCGCCAGCAGTGTTCGGGGCGCGAACACCGGGGAGCTGTTTTTT. Its protein product is CASSVRGANTGELFF. This sequence joins TRBV10-2 and TRBJ2-2; the D call may be TRBD1 or TRBD2 (5 bases each). Germline V gene data show CDR1 as WSHSY and CDR2 as SAAADI. The CDR3 consists of 15 residues. V dropped 4 bases and J dropped 0 bases, with 9 bases sitting between them.

By share, this clonotype counts as medium-sized (0.01 to 0.1%). This chain connects TRBV28 to TRBJ1-5; D not resolved. The V end was cut by 5 bases, the J end by 4 bases, with 9 bases between. The CDR3 sequence is 13 residues long. CDR1 is MDHEN and CDR2 is SYDVKM in the germline V gene. CDR3 bases: TGTGCCAGCAGTCGGTATGGGAATCAGCCCCAGCATTTT. This sequence encodes CASSRYGNQPQHF.

V usage is TRBV11-2 and J usage is TRBJ2-1; a weak D match, TRBD1 (5 bases). Between the trimmed V and J ends, which lost 2 bases and 6 bases, there was a span of 14 bases. CDR3 length equals 15 residues. Germline assignment: CDR1 SGHAT and CDR2 FQNNGV. CDR3 in amino acids: CASSLIRGHGNEQFF. The CDR3 DNA reads TGTGCCAGCAGCTTAATTCGCGGACACGGCAATGAGCAGTTCTTC.

A note on this clonotype: A much larger clone lies one base from this, so it may be a read error. This rearrangement joins TRBV6-4 to TRBJ2-3; TRBD1 matches at 9 bases. The CDR3 sequence is 15 residues long. Germline lookup yields CDR1 MRHNA and CDR2 SNTAGT. The CDR3 sequence is CASSDGTGGTDTHYF. CDR3 in DNA: TGTGCCAGCAGTGACGGCACAGGGGGCACAGATACGCATTATTTT.

This clonotype was seen ten or more times. The gene calls are TRBV7-2 and TRBJ2-1, with a possible D match to TRBD2 (6 bases). Germline V gives CDR1 SGHTA, CDR2 FQGNSA. Trimming shortened V by 4 bases and J by 0 bases, and 16 bases separated the two germline ends. The CDR3 extends over 17 amino acids. CDR3 loop: CASSYPGFGSSYNEQFF. DNA for the CDR3: TGTGCCAGCAGCTACCCGGGGTTCGGGAGCTCCTACAATGAGCAGTTCTTC.

This chain connects TRBV19 to TRBJ1-1; D is possibly TRBD1 (5 bases). Trimming took 5 bases from V and 1 from J, leaving 8 bases between them. Germline-derived CDR1 and CDR2 are LNHDA and SQIVND (reference sequence). The length of the CDR3 is 13 residues. This chain's CDR3 is CASSSQGNTEAFF. The CDR3 nucleotides are TGTGCCAGTAGTTCCCAGGGGAACACTGAAGCTTTCTTT.

This clonotype was recorded many times. The V and J genes are TRBV6-6 and TRBJ1-1, with D unclear. The CDR3 spans 10 residues. The V end lost 6 bases, the J end lost 12 bases, and 11 bases lay between the germline ends. Germline V CDR1 and CDR2: MNHNY, SVGAGI (reference sequence). The CDR3 DNA reads as TGTGCCAGCAGCTCCCCCCGCACTTTCTTT. Encoded protein: CASSSPRTFF.

The table lists this clonotype with many counts. This sequence joins TRBV7-2 and TRBJ2-1, with 10 bases lining up with TRBD2. CDR1 SGHTA and CDR2 FQGNSA come from the germline V gene. The trim removed 1 base at V and 7 bases at J, leaving 7 bases unmatched. There are 16 residues in the CDR3. CDR3 nucleotide sequence: TGTGCCAGCAGCTTAGAAGTTCTAGCGGGGGCGAATGAGCAGTTCTTC. Translation gives CASSLEVLAGANEQFF.

This clonotype was recorded at least ten times. The chain carries TRBV6-2 or TRBV6-3 and TRBJ2-3; no clear D. V was pared by 8 bases and J by 11 bases, with 20 bases between. There are 13 residues in the CDR3. Per germline, CDR1 MNHEY and CDR2 SVGEGT. CDR3 protein: CASLSANSPRQYF. The CDR3 DNA reads as TGTGCCAGCTTATCGGCGAATAGCCCGAGGCAGTATTTT.

This clonotype was detected many times. The rearrangement joins TRBV3-1 to TRBJ2-2, with 8 bases fitting TRBD1. The CDR3 runs 15 residues. The germline gives CDR1 LGHDT, CDR2 YNNKEL (reference sequence). The junction had 5 bases not matched to a gene; V was cut back by 3 bases and J by 5 bases. The CDR3 DNA sequence: TGTGCCAGCAGCCACCATGACAGGGGTACCGGGGAGCTGTTTTTT. Protein product: CASSHHDRGTGELFF.

This clonotype was counted many times. The chain couples TRBV7-9 to TRBJ2-7; the match to TRBD2 covers 7 bases. Germline loops: CDR1 SEHNR, CDR2 FQNEAQ (reference sequence). The CDR3 sequence is 15 residues long. With 1 base clipped from V and 0 bases from J, the junction kept 3 bases outside the gene matches. CDR3 DNA sequence: TGTGCCAGCAGCTTAGAGGCGGGGGACTCCTACGAGCAGTACTTC. It translates to CASSLEAGDSYEQYF.

This clonotype is judged medium-sized. V gene TRBV12-3 or TRBV12-4 combines with J gene TRBJ2-1, with TRBD2 matching over 9 bases. This CDR3 contains 15 residues. Trimming at V came to 4 bases and at J to 7 bases, leaving 8 bases not matched to a gene. The CDR3 sequence: CASSSGGRARNEQFF. CDR3 DNA: TGTGCCAGCAGTTCCGGCGGGAGGGCCAGGAATGAGCAGTTCTTC.

In its sample, this clonotype was seen a few times. The rearrangement links TRBV19 to TRBJ1-5; D perhaps matches TRBD1 (6 bases). The CDR3 covers 14 residues. Germline CDR1 is LNHDA and CDR2 is SQIVND (reference sequence). The germline V and J ends were trimmed by 3 bases and 9 bases, with 15 bases remaining between them. Written as DNA, the CDR3 is TGTGCCAGTAGTATTGTCCACGGGGGCACGCCCCAGCATTTT. Residues: CASSIVHGGTPQHF.

Ten or more counts support this clonotype. CDR3 sequence reads: CASSLEVDEQFF. Written as DNA, the CDR3 is TGCGCCAGCAGCTTGGAGGTGGATGAGCAGTTCTTC. This rearrangement joins TRBV5-1 to TRBJ2-1; D call uncertain. V lost 0 bases, J lost 8 bases, and 6 bases lay in between. This CDR3 region has 12 residues. The germline gives CDR1 SGHRS, CDR2 YFSETQ.

There are many counts of this clonotype. The chain couples TRBV24-1 to TRBJ1-5; possible D gene TRBD1, 6 bases. CDR1 and CDR2 (germline): KGHDR, SFDVKD. Trimming removed 5 bases at V and 4 bases at J, with 8 bases between. This CDR3 contains 13 residues. This CDR3 is CATSVGGNQPQHF. CDR3 in DNA: TGTGCCACCAGTGTAGGGGGAAATCAGCCCCAGCATTTT.